A single sample gave rise to the 15 T cell receptor beta chains below, sequenced in a study of cytomegalovirus exposure and HLA in healthy donors. Researchers ran the PCR with 60 Vbeta and 13 Jbeta primers. The repertoire was sequenced with immunoSEQ multiplex PCR; TCRdb's copy has only in-frame clones and lacks some. The sample carries about 200,000 clones, 83% recorded once. The sample consisted of PBMCs. The source is a girl aged 5 to 17 in good health and CMV-seronegative.

V and J are TRBV28 and TRBJ1-4; a possible D gene is TRBD1 (6 bases). V was pared by 8 bases and J by 8 bases, with 24 bases between. This CDR3 contains 16 residues. Germline V gene data show CDR1 as MDHEN and CDR2 as SYDVKM. The CDR3 DNA follows: TGTGCCAGCGGGTCATGGGTGGCAGGGGCGACAGAAAAACTGTTTTTT. Protein product: CASGSWVAGATEKLFF. Full variable domain (outside the CDR3, taken from reference TRBV28 and TRBJ1-4): DVKVTQSSRYLVKRTGEKVFLECVQDMDHENMFWYRQDPGLGLRLIYFSYDVKMKEKGDIPEGYSVSREKKERFSLILESASTNQTSMYLCASGSWVAGATEKLFFGSGTQLSVL.

V and J are TRBV28 and TRBJ1-6; a possible D gene is TRBD1 (6 bases). Trimming left V 6 bases short and J 7 bases short, with 10 bases between. Germline-derived CDR1 and CDR2 are MDHEN and SYDVKM. CDR3 size: 13 residues. The CDR3 region is CASRKGGNSPLHF. DNA of the CDR3: TGTGCCAGCAGGAAGGGGGGGAATTCACCCCTCCACTTT.

This chain connects TRBV10-1 to TRBJ2-7; D is possibly TRBD1 (6 bases). V gave up 0 bases and J gave up 3 bases, with 12 bases separating them. This CDR3 spans 15 amino acids. Germline lookup yields CDR1 WNHNN and CDR2 SYGVQD (reference sequence). The CDR3 DNA follows: TGCGCCAGCAGTGAGTCGGACAGCGAGGGCTACGAGCAGTACTTC. Translated: CASSESDSEGYEQYF.

J is TRBJ2-3 and V is TRBV2; D not certain. From germline, CDR1 is SNHLY and CDR2 FYNNEI. The ends were cut back, 5 bases at V and 3 bases at J, with 6 bases in the middle. The CDR3 runs to 12 residues. The CDR3 bases are TGTGCCAGCAGTTACAGAACAGATACGCAGTATTTT. Amino acid sequence: CASSYRTDTQYF. Combining the CDR3 with reference TRBV2 and TRBJ2-3 gives the whole variable domain EPEVTQTPSHQVTQMGQEVILRCVPISNHLYFYWYRQILGQKVEFLVSFYNNEISEKSEIFDDQFSVERPDGSNFTLKIRSTKLEDSAMYFCASSYRTDTQYFGPGTRLTVL.

The chain combines TRBV2 with TRBJ2-7; 7 bases fit TRBD2. V shed 0 bases, J shed 3 bases, and the junction held 5 bases outside the gene matches. The germline V gene encodes CDR1 SNHLY and CDR2 FYNNEI. The CDR3 is 15 amino acids. CDR3 DNA: TGTGCCAGCAGTGAAGCCGCGGGACTATACTACGAGCAGTACTTC. Translation gives CASSEAAGLYYEQYF.

The gene calls are TRBV15 and TRBJ2-3; D may be TRBD2 (6 bases). The CDR3 runs to 15 residues. V lost 5 bases to trimming and J lost 2 bases, with 14 bases between them. Germline lookup yields CDR1 LNHNV and CDR2 YYDKDF (reference sequence). This chain's CDR3 is CATSWVSGHTDTQYF. CDR3 sequence (DNA): TGTGCCACCAGCTGGGTTAGCGGACACACAGATACGCAGTATTTT.

This chain uses TRBV10-3 with TRBJ1-5; 8 positions match TRBD1. Trimming took 2 bases from V and 6 from J; bases not matched to a gene: 0. The CDR3 sequence is 13 residues long. Germline CDR1 ENHRY, CDR2 SYGVKD. CDR3 bases: TGTGCCATCAGTGAGACAGGGGGTCAGCCCCAGCATTTT. The encoded protein is CAISETGGQPQHF.

The V and J genes are TRBV6-5 and TRBJ2-3; 7 positions match TRBD1. The J segment lost 2 bases and the V segment lost 4 bases, leaving 6 bases of the junction unmatched. The CDR3 consists of 15 residues. Germline-derived CDR1 and CDR2 are MNHEY and SVGAGI. The CDR3 reads CASSSDRADTDTQYF. CDR3 nucleotides: TGTGCCAGCAGTTCCGACAGGGCCGACACAGATACGCAGTATTTT.

V and J are TRBV30 and TRBJ2-1; possible D gene TRBD1, 5 bases. The CDR3 length is 12 residues. The V gene lost 0 bases and the J gene lost 7 bases, with 7 bases spanning the gap. Germline CDR1 GTSNPN, CDR2 SVGIG (reference sequence). The CDR3 DNA reads as TGTGCCTGGAGTGTAGGGGCGAATGAGCAGTTCTTC. Amino acid sequence: CAWSVGANEQFF.

V and J are TRBV5-1 and TRBJ1-1; no reliable D call. Germline V gives CDR1 SGHRS, CDR2 YFSETQ. The CDR3 is 16 amino acids. Trimming cost V 4 bases and J 0 bases, with 16 bases left between them. The CDR3 sequence: CASSRTYGVMNTEAFF. The DNA of the CDR3 is TGCGCCAGCAGCCGCACTTACGGAGTAATGAACACTGAAGCTTTCTTT.

Of note for this clone: Different DNA sequences within this sample yield the same CDR3. The chain recombines TRBV28 with TRBJ1-1; D ambiguous. CDR3 size: 13 residues. Trimming shortened V by 2 bases and J by 1 base, and 5 bases separated the two germline ends. Germline CDR1 MDHEN, CDR2 SYDVKM. DNA of the CDR3: TGTGCCAGCAGTTTAACTGGGAACACTGAAGCTTTCTTT. Translation: CASSLTGNTEAFF.

V and J are TRBV27 and TRBJ2-1, with 9 bases aligning to TRBD1. This CDR3 is built from 16 residues. V shed 8 bases and J 6 bases; nucleotides not matched to a gene: 14. Germline V gives CDR1 MNHEY, CDR2 SMNVEV (reference sequence). DNA for the CDR3: TGTGCCAGCCTCCAACCCGGGACAGGGTCGCGCAATGAGCAGTTCTTC. Amino acids: CASLQPGTGSRNEQFF.

This chain uses TRBV28 with TRBJ2-1, with D possibly being TRBD1 (5 bases). Germline loops: CDR1 MDHEN, CDR2 SYDVKM. The CDR3 sequence is 16 residues long. Trimming took 6 bases from V and 4 from J, leaving 19 bases between them. The CDR3 loop reads CASSSWGANPYNEQFF. CDR3 DNA sequence: TGTGCCAGCAGCTCGTGGGGCGCGAATCCTTACAATGAGCAGTTCTTC.

This rearrangement joins TRBV27 to TRBJ1-2, with D unresolved. V lost 5 bases, J lost 0 bases, and 7 bases lay in between. This CDR3 region has 13 residues. Germline V gene sequence: CDR1 MNHEY, CDR2 SMNVEV (reference sequence). This chain's CDR3 is CASSATANYGYTF. As DNA, the CDR3 is TGTGCCAGCAGTGCCACAGCTAACTATGGCTACACCTTC.

This rearrangement joins TRBV18 to TRBJ1-2, with 7 bases fitting TRBD1. J was trimmed by 7 bases and V by 2 bases; bases with no gene match: 10. The CDR3 extends over 15 amino acids. CDR1 is KGHSH, CDR2 LQKENI, per germline. CDR3 in amino acids: CASSPVGGTVGGYTF. CDR3 in DNA: TGTGCCAGCTCACCAGTTGGGGGGACAGTCGGTGGCTACACCTTC.